Detailed here is one T cell receptor (beta chain). What it recognizes is unknown. Enrollment shut out patients with autoimmune disease history or systemic immunosuppression. The CDR3 runs 16 residues. Germline values: CDR1 SEHNR, CDR2 FQNEAQ (reference sequence). V dropped 4 bases and J dropped 4 bases, with 14 bases sitting between them. Libraries were prepared by immunoSEQ multiplex PCR; TCRdb keeps only in-frame clonotypes and omits some of them. The sample has approximately 20,000 clones; around three quarters are singletons. This specimen comes from a study of OX40 agonist ivuxolimab in advanced cancers. Background on the study: Ivuxolimab was delivered to patients intravenously every 2 weeks at doses spanning 0.01 to 10 mg/kg.

Whole-study results and caveats: Some nonresponders also had low normalized T-cell clonal expansion.

This TCR was recovered from an adult with an advanced solid tumor such as melanoma, head and neck, liver or kidney cancer. The gene calls are TRBV7-9 and TRBJ1-6; D perhaps matches TRBD1 (6 bases). Sequenced here: CD4+ or CD8+ T cells sorted from blood, sampled in a trial of the OX40 agonist ivuxolimab. The CDR3 here is CASSSGTQAYNSPLHF. The CDR3 DNA is TGTGCCAGCAGCTCCGGGACACAGGCTTATAATTCACCCCTCCACTTT.